This T cell receptor (beta chain) was profiled in a study of cytomegalovirus exposure and HLA in healthy donors. This CDR3 comprises 12 residues. The V and J ends lost 2 bases and 7 bases respectively, with 6 bases between them. Germline CDR1 and CDR2: SGHTA and FQGNSA. The table came from immunoSEQ multiplex PCR; TCRdb's copy has only in-frame clones and leaves some out. The table includes 55,000 to 70,000 clones, 75% to 95% detected once. The sequenced material came from PBMCs. This receptor was taken from a woman aged 25 to 39 in good health and CMV-seronegative. The V call is TRBV7-2, the J call TRBJ2-1; D ambiguous. The chain's CDR3 is CASSLLVNEQFF. Here the CDR3 DNA reads TGTGCCAGCAGCTTACTAGTAAATGAGCAGTTCTTC.